A single sample gave rise to the 32 T cell receptor beta chains below, sequenced in a study of blood T cell repertoires in COVID-19. The repertoire was sequenced with immunoSEQ multiplex PCR; TCRdb's copy has only in-frame clones and lacks some. The data hold 200,000 or so clones, with over 70% observed a single time. Sample: PBMCs or T cells enriched from blood (not recorded which). The receptors derive from a woman aged 25 to 39 who had been exposed to COVID-19.

The rearrangement links TRBV19 to TRBJ1-2, with D unresolved. CDR3 length: 14 residues. Germline assignment: CDR1 LNHDA and CDR2 SQIVND (reference sequence). V was cut by 3 bases and J by 4 bases, with 12 bases left in between. In DNA, the CDR3 is TGTGCCAGTAGTATTGAGGGAGCTATCTATGGCTACACCTTC. The encoded protein is CASSIEGAIYGYTF.

This sequence joins TRBV6-5 and TRBJ1-3; a possible D gene is TRBD1 (5 bases). The CDR3 runs to 14 residues. V was trimmed by 7 bases and J by 0 bases, leaving 10 bases between them. Germline CDR1 is MNHEY and CDR2 is SVGAGI. This CDR3 is CASIGTASGNTIYF. CDR3 coding DNA: TGTGCCAGCATAGGGACTGCCTCTGGAAACACCATATATTTT.

V is TRBV18 and J is TRBJ2-2; 7 nucleotides align to TRBD1. Germline lookup yields CDR1 KGHSH and CDR2 LQKENI. Losses at the gene ends were 5 bases for V and 5 bases for J; bases not matched to a gene: 8. The CDR3 runs to 15 residues. CDR3 amino acids: CASSSLGQETGELFF. In nucleotides, the CDR3 is TGTGCCAGCTCATCGCTAGGACAGGAGACCGGGGAGCTGTTTTTT.

The V gene is TRBV6-5, the J gene TRBJ2-2, with no clear D. Between the trimmed V and J ends, which lost 5 bases and 0 bases, there was a span of 7 bases. The CDR3 is 14 residues long. CDR1 and CDR2 from the germline V gene are MNHEY and SVGAGI. The CDR3 sequence: CASSQQPNTGELFF. The CDR3 DNA reads TGTGCCAGCAGTCAACAGCCGAACACCGGGGAGCTGTTTTTT.

On this clone itself: The same CDR3 is also encoded by other DNA sequences in this sample. This chain links TRBV19 with TRBJ2-5; unclear D gene. Germline lookup yields CDR1 LNHDA and CDR2 SQIVND (reference sequence). V dropped 1 base and J dropped 1 base, with 7 bases sitting between them. The CDR3 has 14 amino acids. CDR3 protein: CASSIGGSQETQYF. DNA for the CDR3: TGTGCCAGTAGTATAGGCGGCAGCCAAGAGACCCAGTACTTC.

This rearrangement joins TRBV27 to TRBJ1-4, with a possible D match to TRBD1 (5 bases). The CDR3 has 16 amino acids. Looked up from germline, CDR1 is MNHEY and CDR2 is SMNVEV (reference sequence). Trimming cost V 3 bases and J 8 bases, with 19 bases left between them. The CDR3 DNA follows: TGTGCCAGCAGTTTCCTGCAGGGTATATCCGTGGAAAAACTGTTTTTT. It translates to CASSFLQGISVEKLFF.

The chain employs TRBV19 and TRBJ1-5; TRBD1 matches 10 bases. The CDR3 runs to 17 residues. Trimming removed 8 bases from V and 2 bases from J; junction bases left unmatched: 12. Germline-derived CDR1 and CDR2 are LNHDA and SQIVND (reference sequence). CDR3 sequence reads: CASGIRTGGMGNQPQHF. CDR3 coding DNA: TGTGCCAGTGGGATTAGGACAGGGGGAATGGGCAATCAGCCCCAGCATTTT.

The chain uses TRBV7-2 and TRBJ1-2, with D maybe TRBD1 (6 bases). This CDR3 is built from 13 residues. V lost 1 base to trimming and J lost 5 bases, with 8 bases between them. Germline V gene lookup returns CDR1 SGHTA and CDR2 FQGNSA. This CDR3 is CASSLVTGYGYTF. CDR3 coding DNA: TGTGCCAGCAGCTTAGTAACAGGGTATGGCTACACCTTC.

V gene TRBV3-1 (or the pseudogene TRBV3-2) combines with J gene TRBJ2-7, with TRBD1 identical over 11 bases. This CDR3 is 16 amino acids long. CDR1 and CDR2 (germline): LGHDT, YNNKEL (reference sequence). V shed 1 base, J shed 4 bases, and the junction held 6 bases outside the gene matches. CDR3 DNA: TGTGCCAGCAGCCAAGGACTCGGGACAGGGGGGTACGAGCAGTACTTC. Translated, it gives CASSQGLGTGGYEQYF.

The chain links TRBV6-5 to TRBJ2-7, with TRBD1 matching 8 bases. The V segment lost 6 bases and the J segment 4 bases; nucleotides outside the gene matches: 11. Germline CDR1 MNHEY, CDR2 SVGAGI. The CDR3 sequence is 15 residues long. Written as DNA, the CDR3 is TGTGCCAGCAGGCCCTCCGGGGACAGGTCTTACGAGCAGTACTTC. This translates into CASRPSGDRSYEQYF.

The CDR3 loop reads CAWSPLDRQGSNEKLFF. DNA of the CDR3: TGTGCCTGGAGCCCACTCGATAGACAGGGCTCTAATGAAAAACTGTTTTTT. The rearrangement joins TRBV30 to TRBJ1-4, with 7 bases identical to TRBD1. CDR1 GTSNPN and CDR2 SVGIG come from the germline V gene (reference sequence). The CDR3 consists of 17 residues. V dropped 3 bases and J dropped 3; count of bases not matched to a gene: 13.

The gene calls are TRBV19 and TRBJ1-6; the D is unclear. The V gene's germline CDR1 is LNHDA and CDR2 SQIVND (reference sequence). V lost 4 bases and J 9 bases, leaving 25 bases between the germline ends. The CDR3 spans 18 residues. This chain's CDR3 is CASSTRSPGRWGGSPLHF. The DNA of the CDR3 is TGTGCCAGTAGTACCAGATCCCCTGGCCGATGGGGAGGTTCACCCCTCCACTTT.

The V gene is TRBV6-6, the J gene TRBJ1-3; weak D call: TRBD1 (5 bases). The germline gives CDR1 MNHNY, CDR2 SVGAGI (reference sequence). V lost 6 bases, J lost 3 bases, and 12 bases lay in between. The CDR3 totals 14 residues. The CDR3 loop is CASSTTGVGNTIYF. In nucleotides, the CDR3 is TGTGCCAGCAGCACCACAGGAGTTGGAAACACCATATATTTT.

This chain connects TRBV5-1 to TRBJ2-1; tentatively, D is TRBD2 (5 bases). Germline loops: CDR1 SGHRS, CDR2 YFSETQ. This CDR3 is built from 14 residues. Trimming removed 2 bases at V and 2 bases at J, with 8 bases between. CDR3 in DNA: TGCGCCAGCAGCTTAGCGGAGACCTACAATGAGCAGTTCTTC. It encodes CASSLAETYNEQFF.

CDR3 loop: CASRETSSYEQYF. Here the CDR3 DNA reads TGTGCCAGCAGAGAGACTAGCTCCTACGAGCAGTACTTC. The rearrangement uses TRBV2 and TRBJ2-7; D is perhaps TRBD2 (6 bases). Trimming stripped 6 bases from V and 0 bases from J, with 9 bases between. The CDR3 has 13 amino acids. CDR1 and CDR2 (germline): SNHLY, FYNNEI.

The chain joins TRBV19 to TRBJ1-5; no clear D. The CDR3 covers 16 residues. The V gene's germline CDR1 is LNHDA and CDR2 SQIVND (reference sequence). V was clipped by 3 bases and J by 0 bases, with 12 bases between them. CDR3 sequence reads: CASSIMRKYSNQPQHF. Written as DNA, the CDR3 is TGTGCCAGTAGTATTATGAGAAAATATAGCAATCAGCCCCAGCATTTT.

This clone was counted a few times. The rearrangement uses TRBV3-1 (or the pseudogene TRBV3-2) and TRBJ2-7; 8 positions match TRBD1. Germline CDR1 and CDR2: LGHDT and YNNKEL (reference sequence). The V and J ends lost 4 bases and 2 bases, in that order; junction bases with no gene match: 10. CDR3 length equals 16 residues. The CDR3 coding sequence is TGTGCCAGCAGCCGTTCCGGGACAGGATTCCCCTACGAGCAGTACTTC. Its translation: CASSRSGTGFPYEQYF.

The chain links TRBV12-3 or TRBV12-4 to TRBJ1-3; D unclear. V lost 6 bases and J lost 4, with 10 bases in between. The CDR3 consists of 13 residues. Here the CDR3 reads CASRLYAGNTIYF. CDR3 nucleotides: TGTGCCAGCAGACTATACGCGGGAAACACCATATATTTT.

DNA of the CDR3: TGTGCCAGCAGTTTACGGTACGGGGACATCGGGCTTTACAATGAGCAGTTCTTC. This gives the protein CASSLRYGDIGLYNEQFF. The genes are TRBV28 and TRBJ2-1; tentatively, D is TRBD1 (6 bases). CDR1 and CDR2 from the germline V gene are MDHEN and SYDVKM. Trimming cost V 2 bases and J 4 bases, with 21 bases left between them. CDR3 length: 18 amino acids.

This chain joins TRBV15 and TRBJ1-2, with 8 bases fitting TRBD1. CDR1 LNHNV and CDR2 YYDKDF come from the germline V gene (reference sequence). The ends lost 3 bases at V and 0 bases at J; junction bases unmatched: 6. This CDR3 contains 16 residues. CDR3 DNA sequence: TGTGCCACCAGCAGCTCCACGACAGGGGCTAACTATGGCTACACCTTC. It specifies CATSSSTTGANYGYTF.

The CDR3 reads CSVEDRGGDTQYF. In DNA, the CDR3 is TGCAGCGTTGAAGATCGAGGAGGGGATACGCAGTATTTT. V and J are TRBV29-1 and TRBJ2-3; possible D gene TRBD2, 6 bases. This CDR3 region has 13 residues. The germline gives CDR1 SQVTM, CDR2 ANQGSEA. With 0 bases removed from V and 6 bases from J, the gap between germline ends came to 10 bases.

This clone was detected only a few times. CDR3 sequence: CASSPPSGRYTGELFF. For the CDR3, the DNA is TGTGCCAGCAGCCCCCCTAGCGGGAGATACACCGGGGAGCTGTTTTTT. The chain couples TRBV28 to TRBJ2-2, with 10 positions matching TRBD2. Germline values: CDR1 MDHEN, CDR2 SYDVKM. This CDR3 is built from 16 residues. Trimming took 6 bases from V and 3 from J; bases not matched to a gene: 7.

This clone was detected only once. The rearrangement joins TRBV18 to TRBJ2-5; 10 positions match TRBD1. The CDR3 covers 15 residues. CDR1 is KGHSH, CDR2 LQKENI, per germline. Trimming at V came to 5 bases and at J to 5 bases, leaving 8 bases not matched to a gene. In nucleotides, the CDR3 is TGTGCCAGCTCAGGACCGGGACAGGGGCGGGAGACCCAGTACTTC. Amino acid sequence: CASSGPGQGRETQYF.

This clone appeared a few times. This chain connects TRBV19 to TRBJ2-5, with 7 bases that match TRBD2. V shed 4 bases and J 5 bases; nucleotides not matched to a gene: 7. From germline, CDR1 is LNHDA and CDR2 SQIVND (reference sequence). The CDR3 runs 14 residues. CDR3 residues: CASSTGLVKETQYF. Written as DNA, the CDR3 is TGTGCCAGTAGTACCGGACTAGTGAAGGAGACCCAGTACTTC.

CDR3 in amino acids: CASSDGSTDTQYF. The CDR3, as DNA: TGCGCCAGCAGTGACGGTAGCACAGATACGCAGTATTTT. This rearrangement joins TRBV10-1 to TRBJ2-3; D gene unclear. The V end was cut by 3 bases, the J end by 0 bases, with 4 bases between. The CDR3 is 13 amino acids. CDR1 is WNHNN, CDR2 SYGVQD, per germline (reference sequence).

This chain links TRBV5-6 with TRBJ1-4; possibly TRBD1 for D (5 bases). Germline lookup yields CDR1 SGHDT and CDR2 YYEEEE. Trimming stripped 1 base from V and 2 bases from J, with 9 bases between. The length of the CDR3 is 15 residues. In DNA, the CDR3 is TGTGCCAGCAGCTTGAGGGGTCATACTAATGAAAAACTGTTTTTT. This translates into CASSLRGHTNEKLFF.

The V and J genes are TRBV2 and TRBJ2-3; 11 bases match TRBD2. This CDR3 comprises 15 residues. The junction had 7 bases not matched to a gene; V was cut back by 5 bases and J by 6 bases. CDR1 and CDR2 from the germline V gene are SNHLY and FYNNEI. CDR3 residues: CASSPTSGRGDTQYF. DNA for the CDR3: TGTGCCAGCAGTCCTACTAGCGGGAGAGGTGATACGCAGTATTTT.

This chain connects TRBV4-1 to TRBJ2-2; 8 bases agree with TRBD2. Germline CDR1 reads MGHRA; CDR2 reads YSYEKL. This CDR3 is 18 amino acids long. J gave up 6 bases and V 0 bases, and 12 bases lay outside the gene matches. The CDR3 loop reads CASSQEKWAGLVAGELFF. The CDR3 DNA is TGCGCCAGCAGCCAAGAGAAGTGGGCGGGACTAGTGGCCGGGGAGCTGTTTTTT.

Concerning this clone itself: The same CDR3 is also encoded by other DNA sequences in this sample. The gene calls are TRBV3-1 (or the pseudogene TRBV3-2) and TRBJ2-6, with D perhaps matching TRBD2 (6 bases). The V and J ends lost 4 bases and 4 bases respectively, with 11 bases between them. The CDR3 loop spans 15 amino acids. Germline lookup yields CDR1 LGHDT and CDR2 YNNKEL (reference sequence). The CDR3 loop is CASSPGGSGANVLTF. The CDR3 coding sequence is TGTGCCAGCAGCCCCGGGGGATCCGGGGCCAACGTCCTGACTTTC.

The V and J genes are TRBV24-1 and TRBJ2-1, with 7 bases aligning to TRBD2. In germline, CDR1 is KGHDR, CDR2 SFDVKD. This CDR3 has 15 amino acids. V shed 4 bases, J shed 5 bases, and the junction held 7 bases outside the gene matches. The CDR3 nucleotides read TGTGCCACCAGTGACGGGGGGAGGGCGGACAATGAGCAGTTCTTC. Translation gives CATSDGGRADNEQFF.

For the CDR3, the DNA is TGTGCCTCACAGGGTTCTGGAAACACCATATATTTT. It specifies CASQGSGNTIYF. The rearrangement joins TRBV30 to TRBJ1-3, with D possibly TRBD1 on 6 matching bases. Trimming removed 7 bases from V and 1 base from J, with 8 bases in between. This CDR3 has 12 residues. Looked up from germline, CDR1 is GTSNPN and CDR2 is SVGIG (reference sequence).

This chain connects TRBV30 to TRBJ2-1, with D hard to call. The germline V and J ends were trimmed by 3 bases and 0 bases, with 15 bases remaining between them. This CDR3 comprises 16 residues. From germline, CDR1 is GTSNPN and CDR2 SVGIG (reference sequence). CDR3 loop: CAWRKPGSSSYNEQFF. In DNA form, the CDR3 reads TGTGCCTGGAGGAAACCCGGGTCTAGCTCCTACAATGAGCAGTTCTTC.